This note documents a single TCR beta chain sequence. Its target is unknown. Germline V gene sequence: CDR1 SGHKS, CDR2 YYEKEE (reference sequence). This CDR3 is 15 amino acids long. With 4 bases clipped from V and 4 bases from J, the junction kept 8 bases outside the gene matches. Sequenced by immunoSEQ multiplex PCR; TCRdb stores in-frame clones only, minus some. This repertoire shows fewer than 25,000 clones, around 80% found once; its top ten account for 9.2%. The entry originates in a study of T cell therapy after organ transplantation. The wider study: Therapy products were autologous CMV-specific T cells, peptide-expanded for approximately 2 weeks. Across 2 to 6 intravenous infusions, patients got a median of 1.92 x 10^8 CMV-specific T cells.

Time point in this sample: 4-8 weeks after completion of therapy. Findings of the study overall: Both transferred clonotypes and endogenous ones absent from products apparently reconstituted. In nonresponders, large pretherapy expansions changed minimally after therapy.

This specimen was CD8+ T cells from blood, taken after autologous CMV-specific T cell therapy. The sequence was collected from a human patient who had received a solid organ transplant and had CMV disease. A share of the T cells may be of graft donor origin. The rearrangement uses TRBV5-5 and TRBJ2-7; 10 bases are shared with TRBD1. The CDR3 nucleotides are TGTGCCAGCAGCCCCGGGACAGGGGCTTTATACGAGCAGTACTTC. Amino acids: CASSPGTGALYEQYF.